This T cell receptor (beta chain) was found in a study of long-term antiretroviral therapy in people with HIV. Overall study results and limits: Diversity increased after ART yet remained lower than in transplant donor controls.

It was version v3.0 of the immunoSEQ assay that was run at survey level. Measured with immunoSEQ multiplex PCR; TCRdb has only the in-frame clones, and not every one. Here the sample spans approximately 29,000 clones, roughly 90% being singletons. As concerns this clone: Its antigen is undetermined.

CDR1 and CDR2 (germline): SGDLS, YYNGEE. The CDR3 totals 14 residues. V dropped 0 bases and J dropped 7 bases, with 8 bases sitting between them. This sequence was found in a woman aged 18-29 years with HIV. The chain links TRBV9 to TRBJ1-6; D possibly corresponds to TRBD1 (5 bases). Specimen: unsorted PBMCs, collected 0.5 years after starting antiretroviral therapy. This chain's CDR3 is CASSVGGENSPLHF. In DNA, the CDR3 is TGTGCCAGCAGCGTAGGAGGGGAAAATTCACCCCTCCACTTT.